A single sample is the source of the 25 T cell receptor beta chains below, sequenced in a study of CD8 T cells in Susac syndrome. The RNA input was about 0.45 to 1 ug, and it was reverse transcribed with random hexamers. Via MiXCR, TCRdb re-called the immunoSEQ multiplex PCR reads, giving one row per CDR3 protein. The profile shows about 300,000 distinct CDR3 sequences, roughly 81% of them singletons. Sequenced: CD8+ T cells from PBMCs. The receptors derive from a human donor with multiple sclerosis.

J is TRBJ2-1 and V is TRBV3-1; 12 positions agree with TRBD2. V shed 1 base, J shed 9 bases, and the junction held 4 bases outside the gene matches. CDR1 LGHDT and CDR2 YNNKEL come from the germline V gene (reference sequence). The CDR3 runs to 15 residues. CDR3 sequence (DNA): TGTGCCAGCAGCCAAGGGACTAGCGGGATCGGTGAGCAGTTCTTC. Translated: CASSQGTSGIGEQFF.

This CDR3 reads CASSLWTGSTDTQYF. The CDR3 DNA follows: TGTGCCAGCAGTCTATGGACAGGGAGCACAGATACGCAGTATTTT. The gene calls are TRBV6-6 and TRBJ2-3, with 8 bases aligning to TRBD1. CDR3 length: 15 residues. V lost 5 bases and J lost 0; bases outside the gene matches: 4. CDR1 MNHNY and CDR2 SVGAGI come from the germline V gene (reference sequence).

This chain's CDR3 is CASRTGGWGEAFF. CDR3 sequence (DNA): TGTGCCAGCAGGACAGGGGGCTGGGGTGAAGCTTTCTTT. This rearrangement joins TRBV27 to TRBJ1-1, with 10 positions matching TRBD1. Per the germline V gene, CDR1 is MNHEY and CDR2 is SMNVEV (reference sequence). Unmatched junction bases numbered 5, after V lost 6 bases and J lost 7 bases. There are 13 residues in the CDR3.

The chain employs TRBV13 and TRBJ1-2; the D is unclear. The CDR3 extends over 14 amino acids. The germline V gene encodes CDR1 PRHDT and CDR2 FYEKMQ (reference sequence). V lost 0 bases to trimming and J lost 0 bases, with 5 bases between them. CDR3 protein: CASSLGRTNYGYTF. DNA of the CDR3: TGTGCCAGCAGCTTAGGGCGGACTAACTATGGCTACACCTTC.

The chain uses TRBV28 and TRBJ2-7; D may be TRBD2 (5 bases). Per germline, CDR1 MDHEN and CDR2 SYDVKM. The CDR3 is made up of 12 amino acids. V was trimmed by 2 bases and J by 5 bases, leaving 7 bases between them. The CDR3 reads CASSLTRNEQYF. CDR3 DNA: TGTGCCAGCAGTTTAACTAGGAACGAGCAGTACTTC. The complete variable domain, with remaining parts taken from reference TRBV28 and TRBJ2-7, reads DVKVTQSSRYLVKRTGEKVFLECVQDMDHENMFWYRQDPGLGLRLIYFSYDVKMKEKGDIPEGYSVSREKKERFSLILESASTNQTSMYLCASSLTRNEQYFGPGTRLTVT.

The V and J genes are TRBV7-8 and TRBJ1-4, with D unclear. The CDR3 totals 15 residues. Germline CDR1 is SGHVS and CDR2 is FQNEAQ. V lost 2 bases and J 8 bases, leaving 15 bases between the germline ends. DNA of the CDR3: TGTGCCAGCAGCTTATTCTTGCGGTCTTGGGAAAAACTGTTTTTT. Protein product: CASSLFLRSWEKLFF.

The chain carries TRBV21-1 and TRBJ2-1; the table's D call, TRBD1, has no DNA check behind it. TRBV21-1 counts as a pseudogene. The CDR3 has 16 residues. The chain's CDR3 is CASSGPGQGLDNEQFF. The CDR3 nucleotides read TGTGCCAGCAGCGGCCCGGGACAGGGGTTGGACAATGAGCAGTTCTTC.

The chain combines TRBV6-1 with TRBJ2-7; tentative D call: TRBD2 (5 bases). The V and J ends lost 0 bases and 2 bases respectively, with 17 bases between them. Germline CDR1 is MNHNS and CDR2 is SASEGT. The CDR3 spans 17 residues. The CDR3, as DNA: TGTGCCAGCAGTGAAGCCGTGGAGACACCGGAGGCCTACGAGCAGTACTTC. This sequence encodes CASSEAVETPEAYEQYF.

V and J are TRBV29-1 and TRBJ2-7, with D uncertain. Trimming removed 6 bases at V and 2 bases at J, with 17 bases between. The CDR3 is 14 residues long. CDR1 SQVTM and CDR2 ANQGSEA come from the germline V gene. The CDR3 DNA sequence: TGCAGCGTGGCTTCTACTCTCTTGACCTACGAGCAGTACTTC. Protein: CSVASTLLTYEQYF.

This chain links TRBV20-1 with TRBJ2-7, with TRBD2 as a possible D gene (5 bases). V lost 4 bases and J lost 0, with 13 bases in between. CDR1 and CDR2 (germline): DFQATT, SNEGSKA (reference sequence). This CDR3 contains 14 residues. DNA for the CDR3: TGCAGTGCTACCAGCGGTCCCCTCTCCTACGAGCAGTACTTC. Translating it yields CSATSGPLSYEQYF.

Note on this clonotype: The germline gene is not matched at one end of the junction; a read error may be the cause. V usage is TRBV28 and J usage is TRBJ2-7; 9 bases agree with TRBD2. The germline gives CDR1 MDHEN, CDR2 SYDVKM. The CDR3 loop spans 15 amino acids. CDR3 DNA sequence: TGTGCCAGCAGTCCAGATAGCGGGAGTCTTTACGGGCAGTACTTC. Protein product: CASSPDSGSLYGQYF.

The chain couples TRBV7-6 to TRBJ2-3, with 15 bases identical to TRBD2. V was pared by 5 bases and J by 3 bases, with 12 bases of the junction left unmatched. CDR1 is SGHVS, CDR2 FNYEAQ, per germline. The CDR3 totals 19 residues. In DNA form, the CDR3 reads TGTGCCAGCAGCCGGGCCGCCGGACTAGCGGGAGGGAGTACAGATACGCAGTATTTT. Residues: CASSRAAGLAGGSTDTQYF.

The rearrangement uses TRBV20-1 and TRBJ2-7, with TRBD1 matching over 9 bases. The V segment lost 6 bases and the J segment 4 bases; nucleotides outside the gene matches: 7. The CDR3 loop spans 13 amino acids. Germline CDR1 DFQATT, CDR2 SNEGSKA (reference sequence). This CDR3 is CSADRGQGYEQYF. CDR3 bases: TGCAGTGCCGATCGGGGACAGGGTTACGAGCAGTACTTC.

The chain is built from TRBV27 and TRBJ2-7; TRBD1 agrees at 11 bases. This CDR3 is 15 amino acids long. CDR1 and CDR2 from the germline V gene are MNHEY and SMNVEV (reference sequence). V dropped 4 bases and J dropped 2; count of bases not matched to a gene: 4. The CDR3 coding sequence is TGTGCCAGCAGTTGGGGGACAGGGGGAGCCTACGAGCAGTACTTC. As protein: CASSWGTGGAYEQYF.

This clonotype came up a few times. This chain joins TRBV9 and TRBJ2-7; no definite D call. This CDR3 contains 15 residues. Trimming stripped 0 bases from V and 0 bases from J, with 10 bases between. Germline loops: CDR1 SGDLS, CDR2 YYNGEE. CDR3 sequence: CASSVGDSSSYEQYF. CDR3 coding DNA: TGTGCCAGCAGCGTAGGAGACTCGAGCTCCTACGAGCAGTACTTC.

This sequence joins TRBV6-5 and TRBJ1-5; weak D call: TRBD1 (5 bases). The CDR3 contains 15 residues. V was trimmed by 0 bases and J by 6 bases, leaving 12 bases between them. CDR1 and CDR2 from the germline V gene are MNHEY and SVGAGI. The CDR3 DNA follows: TGTGCCAGCAGTTACTCGGGGGTACCGGGTCAGCCCCAGCATTTT. Translating gives CASSYSGVPGQPQHF.

This chain connects TRBV10-3 to TRBJ1-1, with D unresolved. The germline gives CDR1 ENHRY, CDR2 SYGVKD. The CDR3 contains 14 residues. V was shortened by 3 bases and J by 6 bases, with 14 bases between the two germline ends. CDR3 sequence reads: CAISDIRSWAEAFF. The DNA of the CDR3 is TGTGCCATCAGTGACATCCGGAGTTGGGCTGAAGCTTTCTTT.

J is TRBJ2-3 and V is TRBV11-2, with unresolved D. The CDR3 totals 17 residues. The V and J ends lost 0 bases and 2 bases respectively, with 15 bases between them. Germline V gene lookup returns CDR1 SGHAT and CDR2 FQNNGV. CDR3 nucleotides: TGTGCCAGCAGCTTAGACAGGCCAGCCACCCTCACAGATACGCAGTATTTT. It translates to CASSLDRPATLTDTQYF.

This clonotype has more than one count but fewer than ten. V gene TRBV25-1 combines with J gene TRBJ2-7; D possibly matches TRBD1 or TRBD2 (5 bases each). The CDR3 covers 12 residues. In germline, CDR1 is MGHDK, CDR2 SYGVNS. V lost 3 bases and J lost 7, with 10 bases in between. This CDR3 is CASSEGRTEQYF. CDR3 sequence (DNA): TGTGCCAGCAGTGAGGGACGGACTGAGCAGTACTTC.

CDR3 loop: CASSYGPGTGSNQPQHF. The CDR3 DNA reads TGTGCCAGCAGTTACGGCCCGGGGACAGGTAGCAATCAGCCCCAGCATTTT. The gene calls are TRBV6-5 and TRBJ1-5, with 8 bases lining up with TRBD1. The CDR3 spans 17 residues. V was pared by 2 bases and J by 0 bases, with 6 bases of the junction left unmatched. Germline values: CDR1 MNHEY, CDR2 SVGAGI.

This chain joins TRBV5-1 and TRBJ2-1, with D uncertain. Germline V gene lookup returns CDR1 SGHRS and CDR2 YFSETQ. CDR3 size: 12 residues. The V end was cut by 2 bases, the J end by 9 bases, with 9 bases between. This chain's CDR3 is CASSLKLGEQFF. The CDR3 bases are TGCGCCAGCAGCTTAAAGTTGGGTGAGCAGTTCTTC.

This chain links TRBV7-9 with TRBJ1-1; D is unresolved. This CDR3 comprises 12 residues. V was trimmed by 2 bases and J by 8 bases, leaving 9 bases between them. Germline V CDR1 and CDR2: SEHNR, FQNEAQ (reference sequence). The CDR3 protein is CASSLKGREAFF. The DNA for the CDR3 is TGTGCCAGCAGCTTAAAGGGCAGAGAAGCTTTCTTT.

The rearrangement uses TRBV27 and TRBJ2-7; D might be TRBD1 (6 bases). Germline loops: CDR1 MNHEY, CDR2 SMNVEV (reference sequence). The CDR3 consists of 14 residues. Trimming cost V 4 bases and J 0 bases, with 10 bases left between them. The CDR3 DNA is TGTGCCAGCAGTTGGGACACGAGCTCCTACGAGCAGTACTTC. Its protein is CASSWDTSSYEQYF.

V gene TRBV28 combines with J gene TRBJ2-3; D gene uncertain. The CDR3 contains 14 residues. Germline values: CDR1 MDHEN, CDR2 SYDVKM. The V end lost 1 base, the J end lost 2 bases, and 7 bases lay between the germline ends. CDR3 sequence: CASSLFRTTDTQYF. In DNA, the CDR3 is TGTGCCAGCAGTTTATTCCGGACCACAGATACGCAGTATTTT.

The chain combines TRBV30 with TRBJ2-2, with a weak D call TRBD2 (5 bases). Germline V gene data show CDR1 as GTSNPN and CDR2 as SVGIG (reference sequence). The CDR3 covers 14 residues. V lost 3 bases and J lost 6, with 14 bases in between. The chain's CDR3 is CAWREIDGAGELFF. The CDR3 DNA reads TGTGCCTGGAGAGAAATTGACGGGGCCGGGGAGCTGTTTTTT.